The subject of this entry is one T cell receptor beta chain. A PCR-confirmed or clinician-diagnosed COVID-19 case had contacted exposed participants within 2 weeks of entry. CDR3 size: 15 residues. V dropped 4 bases and J dropped 10; count of bases not matched to a gene: 4. Germline assignment: CDR1 MDHEN and CDR2 SYDVKM. The sample is drawn from a study of blood T cell repertoires in COVID-19. Background on the study: T cells, B-cell-depleted T cells, or PBMCs supplied cDNA or gDNA.

Under the authors' procedure: Amplification from reference gene primers served as the basis for estimated nucleated cell counts. Sequencing used immunoSEQ multiplex PCR; TCRdb keeps in-frame clones, though not all of them. V and J calls plus clone size are reproduced from that table; the DNA served to infer D and trimming. In the table there are 150,000 or so clones, around 90% of which are singletons. This chain joins TRBV28 and TRBJ2-1, with 16 bases matching TRBD2. The receptor comes from a woman aged 40-49 years who had been exposed to COVID-19. The material sequenced was PBMCs or T cells enriched from blood (not recorded which). In nucleotides, the CDR3 is TGTGCCAGCAGTTCGGGACTAGCGGGAGGGGGCGAGCAGTTCTTC. Residues: CASSSGLAGGGEQFF.